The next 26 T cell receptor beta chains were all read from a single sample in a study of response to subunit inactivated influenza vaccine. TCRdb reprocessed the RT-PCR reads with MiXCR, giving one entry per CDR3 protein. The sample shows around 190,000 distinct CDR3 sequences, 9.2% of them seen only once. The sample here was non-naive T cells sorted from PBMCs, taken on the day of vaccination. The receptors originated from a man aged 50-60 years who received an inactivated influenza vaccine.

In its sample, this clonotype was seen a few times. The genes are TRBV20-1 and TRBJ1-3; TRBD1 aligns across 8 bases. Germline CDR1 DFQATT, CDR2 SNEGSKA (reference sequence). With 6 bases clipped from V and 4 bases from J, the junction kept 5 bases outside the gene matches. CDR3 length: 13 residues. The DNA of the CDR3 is TGCAGTGCGGAGACAGGGGCAGGAAACACCATATATTTT. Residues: CSAETGAGNTIYF.

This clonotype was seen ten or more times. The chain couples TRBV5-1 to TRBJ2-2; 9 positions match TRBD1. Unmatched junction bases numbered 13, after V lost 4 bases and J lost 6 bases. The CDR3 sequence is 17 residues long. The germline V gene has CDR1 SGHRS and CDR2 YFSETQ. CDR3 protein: CASSGSTGGMSAGELFF. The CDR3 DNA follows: TGCGCCAGCAGCGGGAGCACAGGGGGCATGTCCGCCGGGGAGCTGTTTTTT.

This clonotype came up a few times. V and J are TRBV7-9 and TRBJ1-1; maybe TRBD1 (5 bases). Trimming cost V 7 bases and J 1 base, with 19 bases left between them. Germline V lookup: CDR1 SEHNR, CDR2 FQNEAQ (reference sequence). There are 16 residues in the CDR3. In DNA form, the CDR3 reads TGTGCCAGCACGTTGGCAGGGACGGTGAGGAACACTGAAGCTTTCTTT. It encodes CASTLAGTVRNTEAFF.

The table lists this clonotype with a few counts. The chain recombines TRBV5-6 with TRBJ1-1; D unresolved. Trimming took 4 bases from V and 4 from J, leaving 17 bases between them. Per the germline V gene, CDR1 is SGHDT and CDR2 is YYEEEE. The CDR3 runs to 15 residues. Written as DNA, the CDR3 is TGTGCCAGCAGCCCGCTAGGAGGTGGCGGCACTGAAGCTTTCTTT. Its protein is CASSPLGGGGTEAFF.

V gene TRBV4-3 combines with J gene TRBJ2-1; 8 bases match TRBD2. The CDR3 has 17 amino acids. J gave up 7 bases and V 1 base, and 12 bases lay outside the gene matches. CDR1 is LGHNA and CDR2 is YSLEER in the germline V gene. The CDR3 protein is CASSQAVWRGVGNEQFF. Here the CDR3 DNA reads TGCGCCAGCAGCCAAGCGGTTTGGCGGGGGGTAGGGAATGAGCAGTTCTTC.

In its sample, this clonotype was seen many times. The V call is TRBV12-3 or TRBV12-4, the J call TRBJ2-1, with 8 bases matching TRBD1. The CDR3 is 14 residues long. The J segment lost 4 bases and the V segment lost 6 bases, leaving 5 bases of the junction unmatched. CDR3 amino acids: CASSPGQAYNEQFF. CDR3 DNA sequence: TGTGCCAGCAGCCCGGGACAGGCGTACAATGAGCAGTTCTTC.

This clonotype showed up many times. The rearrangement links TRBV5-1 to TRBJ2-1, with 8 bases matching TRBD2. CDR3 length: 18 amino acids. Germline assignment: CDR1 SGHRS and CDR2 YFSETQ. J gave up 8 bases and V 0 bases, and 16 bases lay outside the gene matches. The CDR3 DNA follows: TGCGCCAGCAGCTTGGAATTGACGGGGGGGCTGATTTCCCATGAGCAGTTCTTC. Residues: CASSLELTGGLISHEQFF. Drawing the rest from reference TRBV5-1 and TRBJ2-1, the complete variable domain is KAGVTQTPRYLIKTRGQQVTLSCSPISGHRSVSWYQQTPGQGLQFLFEYFSETQRNKGNFPGRFSGRQFSNSRSEMNVSTLELGDSALYLCASSLELTGGLISHEQFFGPGTRLTVL.

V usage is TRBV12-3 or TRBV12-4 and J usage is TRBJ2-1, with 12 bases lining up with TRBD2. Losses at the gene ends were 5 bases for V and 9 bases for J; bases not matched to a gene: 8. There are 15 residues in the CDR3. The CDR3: CASSPAASGRGEQFF. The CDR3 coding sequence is TGTGCCAGCAGTCCCGCGGCTAGCGGGAGGGGTGAGCAGTTCTTC.

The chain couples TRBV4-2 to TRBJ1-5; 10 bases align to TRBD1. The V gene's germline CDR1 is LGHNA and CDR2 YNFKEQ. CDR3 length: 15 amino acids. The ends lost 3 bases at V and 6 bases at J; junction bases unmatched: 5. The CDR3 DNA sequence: TGTGCCAGCAGCCAGGGACAGGGGAAAGGTCAGCCCCAGCATTTT. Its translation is CASSQGQGKGQPQHF.

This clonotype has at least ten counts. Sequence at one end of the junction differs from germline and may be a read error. CDR3 region: CASSLRTGWSSEQYF. CDR3 in DNA: TGTGCCAGCAGCTTAAGGACAGGATGGTCCTCCGAGCAGTACTTC. The rearrangement joins TRBV5-6 to TRBJ2-7; 7 nucleotides match TRBD1. Germline CDR1 and CDR2: SGHDT and YYEEEE. CDR3 length equals 15 residues. Together with reference TRBV5-6 and TRBJ2-7, the CDR3 gives the full variable domain: DAGVTQSPTHLIKTRGQQVTLRCSPKSGHDTVSWYQQALGQGPQFIFQYYEEEERQRGNFPDRFSGHQFPNYSSELNVNALLLGDSALYLCASSLRTGWSSEQYFGPGTRLTVT.

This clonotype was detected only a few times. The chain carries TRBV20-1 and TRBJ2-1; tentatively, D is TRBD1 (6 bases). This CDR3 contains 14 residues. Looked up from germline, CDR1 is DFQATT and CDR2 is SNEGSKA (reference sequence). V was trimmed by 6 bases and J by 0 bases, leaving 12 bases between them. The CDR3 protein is CSAETGSSYNEQFF. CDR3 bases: TGCAGTGCGGAGACAGGCAGCTCCTACAATGAGCAGTTCTTC.

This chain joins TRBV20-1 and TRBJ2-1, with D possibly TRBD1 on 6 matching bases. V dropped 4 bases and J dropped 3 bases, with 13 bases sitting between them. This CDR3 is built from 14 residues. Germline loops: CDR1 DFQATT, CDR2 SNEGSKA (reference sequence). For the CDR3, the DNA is TGCAGTGCTAACCGGGACACTTTCTACAATGAGCAGTTCTTC. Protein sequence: CSANRDTFYNEQFF.

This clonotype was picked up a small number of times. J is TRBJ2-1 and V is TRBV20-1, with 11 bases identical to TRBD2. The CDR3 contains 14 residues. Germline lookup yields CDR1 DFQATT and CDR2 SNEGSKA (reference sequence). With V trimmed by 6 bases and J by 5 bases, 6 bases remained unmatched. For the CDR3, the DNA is TGCAGTGCACCAACTAGCGGGGGCAACAATGAGCAGTTCTTC. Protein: CSAPTSGGNNEQFF.

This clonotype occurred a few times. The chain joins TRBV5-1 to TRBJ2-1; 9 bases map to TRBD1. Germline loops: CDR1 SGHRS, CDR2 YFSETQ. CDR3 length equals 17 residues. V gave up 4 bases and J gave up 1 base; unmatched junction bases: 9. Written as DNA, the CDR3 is TGCGCCAGCAGCAAGGACAGGGGCCATTTGTCCTACAATGAGCAGTTCTTC. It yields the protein CASSKDRGHLSYNEQFF.

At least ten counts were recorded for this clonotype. CDR3 residues: CASSPRTGAANEQFF. The CDR3 region has the DNA TGCGCCAGCAGCCCCCGGACAGGTGCGGCCAATGAGCAGTTCTTC. The V call is TRBV5-1, the J call TRBJ2-1; 7 bases match TRBD1. V shed 4 bases and J 6 bases; nucleotides not matched to a gene: 10. Germline V gives CDR1 SGHRS, CDR2 YFSETQ. This CDR3 is built from 15 residues.

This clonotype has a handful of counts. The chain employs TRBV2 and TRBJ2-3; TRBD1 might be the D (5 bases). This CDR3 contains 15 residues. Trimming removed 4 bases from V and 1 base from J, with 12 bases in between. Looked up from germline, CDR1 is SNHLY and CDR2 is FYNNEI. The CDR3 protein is CASSVGRVGTDTQYF. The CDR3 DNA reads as TGTGCCAGCAGTGTTGGCAGGGTTGGCACAGATACGCAGTATTTT.

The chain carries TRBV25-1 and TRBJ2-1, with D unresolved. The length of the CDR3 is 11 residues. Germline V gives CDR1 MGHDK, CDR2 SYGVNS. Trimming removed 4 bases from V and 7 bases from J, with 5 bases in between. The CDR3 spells CASSGWNEQFF. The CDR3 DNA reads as TGTGCCAGCAGTGGGTGGAATGAGCAGTTCTTC.

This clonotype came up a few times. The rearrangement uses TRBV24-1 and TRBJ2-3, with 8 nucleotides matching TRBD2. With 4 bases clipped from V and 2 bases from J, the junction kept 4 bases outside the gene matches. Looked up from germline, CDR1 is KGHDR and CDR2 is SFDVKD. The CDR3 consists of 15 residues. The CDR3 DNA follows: TGTGCCACCAGTGACTCGGGAGGGTTCACAGATACGCAGTATTTT. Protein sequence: CATSDSGGFTDTQYF.

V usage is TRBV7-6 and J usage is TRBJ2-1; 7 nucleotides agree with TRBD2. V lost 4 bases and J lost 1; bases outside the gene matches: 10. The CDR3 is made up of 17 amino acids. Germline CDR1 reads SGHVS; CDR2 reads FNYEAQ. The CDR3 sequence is CASSSTRGEGSYNEQFF. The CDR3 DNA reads TGTGCCAGCAGCTCAACCCGGGGGGAGGGGTCCTACAATGAGCAGTTCTTC.

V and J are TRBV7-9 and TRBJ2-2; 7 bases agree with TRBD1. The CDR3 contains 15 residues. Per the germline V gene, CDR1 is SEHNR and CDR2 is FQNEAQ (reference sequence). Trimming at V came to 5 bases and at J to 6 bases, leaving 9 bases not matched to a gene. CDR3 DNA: TGTGCCAGCAGCCAGACAGGGAAGATGCCCGGGGAGCTGTTTTTT. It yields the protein CASSQTGKMPGELFF.

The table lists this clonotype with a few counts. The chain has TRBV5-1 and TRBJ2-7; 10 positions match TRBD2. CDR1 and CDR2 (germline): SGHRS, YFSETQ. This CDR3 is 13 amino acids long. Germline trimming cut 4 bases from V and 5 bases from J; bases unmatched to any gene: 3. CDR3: CASSLLAGDEQYF. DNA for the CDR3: TGCGCCAGCAGCCTTCTAGCGGGAGACGAGCAGTACTTC.

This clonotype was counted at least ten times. The CDR3 sequence: CASSLPRGHATDTQYF. The CDR3 region has the DNA TGTGCCAGCAGTTTACCCCGGGGCCACGCCACAGATACGCAGTATTTT. This chain uses TRBV12-3 or TRBV12-4 with TRBJ2-3; the D call may be TRBD1 or TRBD2 (5 bases each). Between the trimmed V and J ends, which lost 2 bases and 2 bases, there was a span of 14 bases. The CDR3 runs to 16 residues.

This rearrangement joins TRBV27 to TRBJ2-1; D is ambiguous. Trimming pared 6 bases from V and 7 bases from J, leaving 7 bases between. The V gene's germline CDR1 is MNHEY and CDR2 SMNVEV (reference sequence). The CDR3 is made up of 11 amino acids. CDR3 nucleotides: TGTGCCAGCAGGTATGGAAATGAGCAGTTCTTC. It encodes CASRYGNEQFF.

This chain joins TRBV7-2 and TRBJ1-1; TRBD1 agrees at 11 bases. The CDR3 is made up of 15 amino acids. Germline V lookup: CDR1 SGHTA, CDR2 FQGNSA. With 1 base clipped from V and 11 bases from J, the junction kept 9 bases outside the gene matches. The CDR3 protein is CASSLDGTGGREAFF. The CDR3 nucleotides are TGTGCCAGCAGCTTAGATGGGACAGGGGGGCGTGAGGCTTTCTTT.

The CDR3 loop is CASSLDSGTEQFF. In nucleotides, the CDR3 is TGTGCCAGCAGCTTGGATTCGGGAACGGAGCAGTTCTTC. This chain links TRBV5-5 with TRBJ2-1; D might be TRBD2 (5 bases). This CDR3 region has 13 residues. Per the germline V gene, CDR1 is SGHKS and CDR2 is YYEKEE (reference sequence). Trimming left V 0 bases short and J 10 bases short, with 11 bases between.

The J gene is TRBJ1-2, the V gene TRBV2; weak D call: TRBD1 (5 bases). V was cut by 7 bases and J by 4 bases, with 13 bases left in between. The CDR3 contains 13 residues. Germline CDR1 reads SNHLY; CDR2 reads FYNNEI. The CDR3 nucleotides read TGTGCCAGCACTCGGGACGGGGGCTATGGCTACACCTTC. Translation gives CASTRDGGYGYTF.